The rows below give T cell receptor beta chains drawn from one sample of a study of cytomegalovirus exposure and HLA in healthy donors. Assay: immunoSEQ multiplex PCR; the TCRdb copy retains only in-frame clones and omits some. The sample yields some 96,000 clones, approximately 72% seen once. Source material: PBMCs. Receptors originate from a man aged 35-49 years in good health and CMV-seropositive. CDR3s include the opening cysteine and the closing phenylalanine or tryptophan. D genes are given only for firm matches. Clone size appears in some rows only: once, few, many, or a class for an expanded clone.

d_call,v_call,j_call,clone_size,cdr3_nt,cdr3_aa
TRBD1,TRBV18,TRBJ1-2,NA,TGTGCCAGCTCCGCGCTACAAACGACAGGGGGCCAAGGTGGCTACACCTTC,CASSALQTTGGQGGYTF
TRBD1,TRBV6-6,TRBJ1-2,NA,TGTGCCAGCAGTTACGGGACAGGAAAGAACTATGGCTACACCTTC,CASSYGTGKNYGYTF
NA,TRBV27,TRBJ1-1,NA,TGTGCCAGCAGCCTTAAGGGGGGAGGGACTGAAGCTTTCTTT,CASSLKGGGTEAFF
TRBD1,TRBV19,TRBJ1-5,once,TGTGCCAGTAGTTTTATGGACAGGGGGAATCAGCCCCAGCATTTT,CASSFMDRGNQPQHF
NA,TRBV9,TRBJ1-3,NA,TGTGCCAGCAGCTCATTCTCTGGAAACACCATATATTTT,CASSSFSGNTIYF
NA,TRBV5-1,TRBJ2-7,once,TGCGCCAGCAGCTTGTCTCGGACAACCACCTACGAGCAGTACTTC,CASSLSRTTTYEQYF
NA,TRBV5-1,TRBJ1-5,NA,TGCGCCAGCAGCCAGGGGTTTGGACAGCCCCAGCATTTT,CASSQGFGQPQHF
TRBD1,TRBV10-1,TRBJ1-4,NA,TGCGCCAGCACCACCTTAACAGGGGGGCCAACAACTAATGAAAAACTGTTTTTT,CASTTLTGGPTTNEKLFF
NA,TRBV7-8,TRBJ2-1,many,TGTGCCAGCAGCTTATCAGATGAGCAGTTCTTC,CASSLSDEQFF
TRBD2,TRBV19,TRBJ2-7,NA,TGTGCCAGTGGAATGGGACTAGCGGGGCACGAGCAGTACTTC,CASGMGLAGHEQYF
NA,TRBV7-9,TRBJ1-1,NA,TGTGCCAGCAGGCGGGAGGGGGGTACCACTGAAGCTTTCTTT,CASRREGGTTEAFF
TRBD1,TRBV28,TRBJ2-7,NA,TGTGCCAGCAGTTCTAACCTCGGGACAGGGGTCCCCTACGAGCAGTACTTC,CASSSNLGTGVPYEQYF
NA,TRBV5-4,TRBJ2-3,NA,TGTGCCAGCAGCAGGACTGGATTGGTAGATACGCAGTATTTT,CASSRTGLVDTQYF
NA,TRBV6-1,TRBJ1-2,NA,TGTGCCAGCAGTGACCTTGGACGGTCCGGGGGAGGCTACACCTTC,CASSDLGRSGGGYTF
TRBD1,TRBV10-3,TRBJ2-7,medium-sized,TGTGCCATCAGTGAGTCCCCGGGACAGGGGGCGGACGAGCAGTACTTC,CAISESPGQGADEQYF
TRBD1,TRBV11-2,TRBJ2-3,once,TGTGCCAGCAGCTTAGTGCTGGACAGGGGAACAGATACGCAGTATTTT,CASSLVLDRGTDTQYF
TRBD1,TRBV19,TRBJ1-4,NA,TGTGCCAGTAGTGACCCCGGGACAGATGAAAAACTGTTTTTT,CASSDPGTDEKLFF
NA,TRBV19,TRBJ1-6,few,TGTGCCAGTAGTGACGACAGGATGCATAATTCACCCCTCCACTTT,CASSDDRMHNSPLHF
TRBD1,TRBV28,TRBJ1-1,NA,TGTGCCAGCAGCCCCCCCGACAGGGGGAATATGAACACTGAAGCTTTCTTT,CASSPPDRGNMNTEAFF